The 20 T cell receptor beta chains listed next were all sequenced from one sample in a study of blood T cell repertoires in COVID-19 (dated by TCRdb to 2018 to 2021). The library came from the immunoSEQ multiplex PCR assay. TCRdb took over this immuneACCESS table, retaining in-frame rearrangements with V and J assigned. Such tables are incomplete; in checked studies, under half of the missing clones stem from an unresolved V gene, and the remainder is unexplained. In all, the sample holds tens of thousands of clones, and approximately 85% of those were seen once. The ten top clones hold approximately 20% of the sample. Sequences were obtained from peripheral blood. Receptors were obtained from a human donor in a cohort sampled during active COVID-19.

The chain employs TRBV7-2 and TRBJ2-4; the match to TRBD1 covers 8 bases. CDR3 size: 15 residues. From germline, CDR1 is SGHTA and CDR2 FQGNSA. Germline trimming cut 0 bases from V and 6 bases from J; bases unmatched to any gene: 4. The CDR3 bases are TGTGCCAGCAGCTTAGCCCGGACAGGGACAAACATTCAGTACTTC. Amino acid sequence: CASSLARTGTNIQYF.

V is TRBV5-1 and J is TRBJ1-1; D not certain. CDR1 SGHRS and CDR2 YFSETQ come from the germline V gene. The CDR3 runs 14 residues. The V end lost 4 bases, the J end lost 1 base, and 11 bases lay between the germline ends. The CDR3 loop reads CASSAEGGNTEAFF. The CDR3 DNA reads TGCGCCAGCAGCGCGGAAGGTGGGAACACTGAAGCTTTCTTT.

J is TRBJ1-2 and V is TRBV19; D perhaps matches TRBD1 (5 bases). The CDR3 extends over 15 amino acids. From germline, CDR1 is LNHDA and CDR2 SQIVND (reference sequence). Trimming cost V 9 bases and J 4 bases, with 21 bases left between them. The CDR3, as DNA: TGTGCCAGCACCAAGAGGAGGGGTGGAGGCTATGGCTACACCTTC. It translates to CASTKRRGGGYGYTF.

The chain uses TRBV12-5 and TRBJ2-3; D possibly corresponds to TRBD2 (6 bases). V was shortened by 5 bases and J by 2 bases, with 14 bases between the two germline ends. The CDR3 sequence is 15 residues long. Germline lookup yields CDR1 LGHNT and CDR2 FRNRAP. The CDR3 sequence: CASGPLGGNTDTQYF. As DNA, the CDR3 is TGTGCTAGTGGTCCTTTGGGGGGAAACACAGATACGCAGTATTTT.

The chain couples TRBV6-2 or TRBV6-3 to TRBJ2-1; possible D gene TRBD1, 5 bases. CDR3 length equals 15 residues. Trimming removed 0 bases at V and 2 bases at J, with 8 bases between. Germline-derived CDR1 and CDR2 are MNHEY and SVGEGT. The CDR3 is CASSYSGLAYNEQFF. In DNA form, the CDR3 reads TGTGCCAGCAGTTACTCGGGGCTAGCCTACAATGAGCAGTTCTTC.

The gene calls are TRBV10-3 and TRBJ2-1; 7 bases are a match to TRBD2. V lost 6 bases and J lost 4; bases outside the gene matches: 15. Germline values: CDR1 ENHRY, CDR2 SYGVKD. CDR3 length: 17 residues. CDR3 protein: CAIRTGLSGALYNEQFF. DNA for the CDR3: TGTGCCATCAGAACAGGATTAAGCGGGGCTTTGTACAATGAGCAGTTCTTC.

The rearrangement joins TRBV19 to TRBJ1-6; 7 bases map to TRBD1. The CDR3 extends over 15 amino acids. Germline values: CDR1 LNHDA, CDR2 SQIVND (reference sequence). With 5 bases clipped from V and 9 bases from J, the junction kept 10 bases outside the gene matches. Here the CDR3 reads CASSLRGRSGSPLHF. DNA for the CDR3: TGTGCCAGTAGTCTGAGGGGGCGGTCGGGTTCACCCCTCCACTTT.

The V call is TRBV14, the J call TRBJ2-5, with a possible D match to TRBD1 (6 bases). From germline, CDR1 is SGHDN and CDR2 FVKESK. The germline V and J ends were trimmed by 4 bases and 4 bases, with 13 bases remaining between them. The CDR3 is 14 residues long. The CDR3: CASSRNQGTETQYF. The CDR3 DNA reads TGTGCCAGCAGCCGGAATCAGGGGACAGAGACCCAGTACTTC.

This rearrangement joins TRBV10-3 to TRBJ2-5, with D perhaps matching TRBD2 (6 bases). This CDR3 has 16 amino acids. Germline V lookup: CDR1 ENHRY, CDR2 SYGVKD. Trimming removed 3 bases from V and 1 base from J, with 15 bases in between. The CDR3 here is CAISELVGRSQETQYF. In DNA, the CDR3 is TGTGCCATCAGTGAATTGGTTGGGAGGAGCCAAGAGACCCAGTACTTC.

The chain combines TRBV4-3 with TRBJ1-6; D unresolved. The V end was cut by 0 bases, the J end by 3 bases, with 12 bases between. The germline V gene encodes CDR1 LGHNA and CDR2 YSLEER. CDR3 length: 17 amino acids. The CDR3 DNA follows: TGCGCCAGCAGCCAAGATGGAGGCAGATACTATAATTCACCCCTCCACTTT. This translates into CASSQDGGRYYNSPLHF.

The V and J genes are TRBV2 and TRBJ2-5, with TRBD2 matching 11 bases. V shed 6 bases and J 3 bases; nucleotides not matched to a gene: 3. CDR1 is SNHLY and CDR2 is FYNNEI in the germline V gene. CDR3 size: 14 residues. The DNA for the CDR3 is TGTGCCAGCAGGTCGGGACTAGCGGAAGAGACCCAGTACTTC. Translation: CASRSGLAEETQYF.

V and J are TRBV4-3 and TRBJ2-7, with TRBD2 matching over 9 bases. Germline V lookup: CDR1 LGHNA, CDR2 YSLEER. Trimming took 0 bases from V and 0 from J; bases not matched to a gene: 6. CDR3 length: 17 residues. DNA of the CDR3: TGCGCCAGCAGCCAAGACGCTAGCGGGGTCCCCTCCTACGAGCAGTACTTC. This gives the protein CASSQDASGVPSYEQYF.

This chain links TRBV9 with TRBJ2-2; no clear D. Trimming pared 0 bases from V and 7 bases from J, leaving 10 bases between. CDR1 is SGDLS and CDR2 is YYNGEE in the germline V gene. The CDR3 loop spans 14 amino acids. The CDR3 here is CASSVALAGGELFF. The CDR3 region has the DNA TGTGCCAGCAGCGTAGCATTAGCTGGCGGGGAGCTGTTTTTT.

The count of this clone is one. Here the CDR3 DNA reads TGCGCCAGCAGCAACCCGACAGGGTTCAACGAGCAGTACTTC. Amino acid sequence: CASSNPTGFNEQYF. The rearrangement joins TRBV5-1 to TRBJ2-7; TRBD1 matches 7 bases. V gave up 4 bases and J gave up 5 bases; unmatched junction bases: 9. The germline V gene encodes CDR1 SGHRS and CDR2 YFSETQ. This CDR3 contains 14 residues. Combining the CDR3 with reference TRBV5-1 and TRBJ2-7 gives the whole variable domain KAGVTQTPRYLIKTRGQQVTLSCSPISGHRSVSWYQQTPGQGLQFLFEYFSETQRNKGNFPGRFSGRQFSNSRSEMNVSTLELGDSALYLCASSNPTGFNEQYFGPGTRLTVT.

The V call is TRBV19, the J call TRBJ2-7, with a possible D match to TRBD1 (5 bases). The CDR3 consists of 13 residues. From germline, CDR1 is LNHDA and CDR2 SQIVND (reference sequence). The V end lost 1 base, the J end lost 11 bases, and 15 bases lay between the germline ends. The DNA for the CDR3 is TGTGCCAGTAGTATAGGGACACCGGGTCAAAAGTACTTC. It codes for CASSIGTPGQKYF.

The chain employs TRBV7-8 and TRBJ2-2, with 7 bases that match TRBD2. V gave up 7 bases and J gave up 5 bases; unmatched junction bases: 10. The length of the CDR3 is 15 residues. CDR1 and CDR2 (germline): SGHVS, FQNEAQ. The CDR3: CASTHSGVRTGELFF. The CDR3, as DNA: TGTGCCAGCACCCACAGCGGGGTTAGGACCGGGGAGCTGTTTTTT.

V gene TRBV2 combines with J gene TRBJ1-4; 8 nucleotides agree with TRBD1. This CDR3 is built from 15 residues. V lost 6 bases and J lost 5; bases outside the gene matches: 8. The germline gives CDR1 SNHLY, CDR2 FYNNEI. The CDR3 sequence: CASRTRQGTNEKLFF. The DNA for the CDR3 is TGTGCCAGCAGGACGCGACAGGGGACCAATGAAAAACTGTTTTTT.

The chain employs TRBV4-1 and TRBJ2-7; the D is unclear. There are 15 residues in the CDR3. V was trimmed by 3 bases and J by 9 bases, leaving 21 bases between them. CDR1 and CDR2 (germline): MGHRA, YSYEKL. Written as DNA, the CDR3 is TGCGCCAGCAGCCACAGGCAGGATGCCGTTCTGGGGCAGTACTTC. Its translation is CASSHRQDAVLGQYF.

The chain joins TRBV20-1 to TRBJ2-2; D is possibly TRBD1 (6 bases). Deletions cut 3 bases from V and 0 bases from J, with 11 bases between. This CDR3 is 15 amino acids long. Germline assignment: CDR1 DFQATT and CDR2 SNEGSKA (reference sequence). The CDR3 DNA reads TGCAGTGCTAGTTATGAGGGGGCGAACACCGGGGAGCTGTTTTTT. Translating gives CSASYEGANTGELFF.

The rearrangement links TRBV11-2 to TRBJ2-5, with TRBD2 identical over 15 bases. The V segment lost 5 bases and the J segment 5 bases; nucleotides outside the gene matches: 6. The CDR3 runs to 16 residues. CDR1 is SGHAT and CDR2 is FQNNGV in the germline V gene. The chain's CDR3 is CASSPRTSGGVETQYF. The CDR3 coding sequence is TGTGCCAGCAGCCCTAGGACTAGCGGGGGGGTTGAGACCCAGTACTTC.